This TCR beta chain was identified during a study of beta chain features in type 1 diabetes. The table lists this clone with a few counts. The V end was cut by 3 bases, the J end by 3 bases, with 3 bases between. Germline V gives CDR1 SGHTA, CDR2 FQGNSA. This CDR3 has 13 residues. Of the isolated RNA, all was reverse transcribed, and so the sequenced material was expressed TCRB transcripts. Sequenced by immunoSEQ multiplex PCR; TCRdb stores in-frame clones only, minus some. The sample carries fewer than 900,000 clones, roughly 16% recorded once. Purities in excess of 95% were seen in all sorted populations.

This TCR was sampled from a woman aged 18 to 35 in good health. Sequencing was carried out using naive CD4+ T cells from blood. The chain couples TRBV7-2 to TRBJ2-6; D ambiguous. CDR3 DNA: TGTGCCAGCAGCTTCTATGGGGCCAACGTCCTGACTTTC. This encodes CASSFYGANVLTF.